One and the same sample provided the 23 T cell receptor beta chains below, sequenced in a study of CD8 T cells in ankylosing spondylitis. One entry per CDR3 protein, called by TCRdb with MiXCR from the 5' RACE reads. The data show about 150,000 distinct CDR3 sequences, with 6% to 8% seen just once and around 12% held by the top ten. Sequencing input: blood, either unsorted or a sorted T cell fraction (not recorded which). These receptors came from a female donor with ankylosing spondylitis or in good health (not recorded which).

The chain couples TRBV11-3 to TRBJ2-3; either TRBD1 or TRBD2 may supply D (5 bases each). Germline CDR1 SGHNT, CDR2 YENEEA. V lost 5 bases to trimming and J lost 0 bases, with 12 bases between them. The CDR3 contains 15 residues. The CDR3 bases are TGTGCCAGCAGCACCGGGACGCCTAGCACAGATACGCAGTATTTT. This gives the protein CASSTGTPSTDTQYF. The whole variable domain, remainder taken from reference TRBV11-3 and TRBJ2-3, is EAGVVQSPRYKIIEKKQPVAFWCNPISGHNTLYWYLQNLGQGPELLIRYENEEAVDDSQLPKDRFSAERLKGVDSTLKIQPAELGDSAVYLCASSTGTPSTDTQYFGPGTRLTVL.

There are a few counts of this clonotype. This sequence joins TRBV4-2 and TRBJ2-3; D is possibly TRBD1 (5 bases). V was cut by 1 base and J by 0 bases, with 11 bases left in between. Germline lookup yields CDR1 LGHNA and CDR2 YNFKEQ. The CDR3 extends over 16 amino acids. This chain's CDR3 is CASSQGYRTSTDTQYF. The CDR3, as DNA: TGTGCCAGCAGCCAAGGGTACAGGACGAGCACAGATACGCAGTATTTT.

This clonotype has only a few counts. The rearrangement links TRBV18 to TRBJ2-1, with D uncertain. Trimming took off 3 bases at V and 1 base at J, with 10 bases between the two ends. CDR1 and CDR2 (germline): KGHSH, LQKENI. The CDR3 consists of 15 residues. CDR3 sequence: CASSPIAESYNEQFF. CDR3 in DNA: TGTGCCAGCTCACCGATCGCGGAATCCTACAATGAGCAGTTCTTC.

This clonotype has a count of ten or more. This sequence joins TRBV15 and TRBJ2-3; the D is unclear. The V end lost 8 bases, the J end lost 4 bases, and 19 bases lay between the germline ends. Germline V gene lookup returns CDR1 LNHNV and CDR2 YYDKDF (reference sequence). This CDR3 comprises 15 residues. CDR3 sequence reads: CATAVGILTPDTQYF. CDR3 coding DNA: TGTGCCACCGCCGTGGGGATTCTTACGCCAGATACGCAGTATTTT.

This clonotype has ten or more counts. J is TRBJ1-1 and V is TRBV5-1; unclear D gene. CDR3 length equals 13 residues. Per the germline V gene, CDR1 is SGHRS and CDR2 is YFSETQ. Deletions cut 8 bases from V and 1 base from J, with 12 bases between. CDR3: CASRVASNTEAFF. The CDR3 DNA follows: TGCGCCAGTCGCGTGGCCTCGAACACTGAAGCTTTCTTT.

J is TRBJ2-5 and V is TRBV7-2; TRBD1 aligns across 7 bases. This CDR3 has 14 residues. CDR1 is SGHTA, CDR2 FQGNSA, per germline. With 7 bases clipped from V and 2 bases from J, the junction kept 7 bases outside the gene matches. CDR3: CASMPGTVQETQYF. CDR3 DNA sequence: TGTGCCAGCATGCCCGGGACAGTTCAAGAGACCCAGTACTTC.

The sample holds many counts of this clonotype. The gene calls are TRBV7-8 and TRBJ2-1, with 9 nucleotides matching TRBD2. This CDR3 has 18 residues. CDR1 and CDR2 from the germline V gene are SGHVS and FQNEAQ. V was clipped by 1 base and J by 4 bases; unmatched bases: 11. As DNA, the CDR3 is TGTGCCAGCAGCTTAGAGCTGCGGGGGGGCCTAATGTACAATGAGCAGTTCTTC. The encoded protein is CASSLELRGGLMYNEQFF. The full variable domain, with the rest looked up from reference TRBV7-8 and TRBJ2-1, is GAGVSQSPRYKVAKRGQDVALRCDPISGHVSLFWYQQALGQGPEFLTYFQNEAQLDKSGLPSDRFFAERPEGSVSTLKIQRTQQEDSAVYLCASSLELRGGLMYNEQFFGPGTRLTVL.

This clonotype came up many times. V usage is TRBV12-3 or TRBV12-4 and J usage is TRBJ1-3; a weak D match, TRBD1 (5 bases). The germline V and J ends were trimmed by 6 bases and 5 bases, with 14 bases remaining between them. This CDR3 contains 14 residues. CDR3 bases: TGTGCCAGCAGACCCTCAGGGAATCGAAACACCATATATTTT. Protein: CASRPSGNRNTIYF.

The table lists this clonotype with many counts. V gene TRBV18 combines with J gene TRBJ2-6; D is unclear. CDR1 KGHSH and CDR2 LQKENI come from the germline V gene. V was cut by 3 bases and J by 5 bases, with 11 bases left in between. The CDR3 totals 15 residues. CDR3 DNA: TGTGCCAGCTCACCCTCGGCTCTCAGGGCCAACGTCCTGACTTTC. It yields the protein CASSPSALRANVLTF.

V is TRBV10-3 and J is TRBJ1-2; 8 bases line up with TRBD1. Trimming took 3 bases from V and 2 from J; bases not matched to a gene: 5. Germline loops: CDR1 ENHRY, CDR2 SYGVKD. The CDR3 has 15 amino acids. CDR3 sequence reads: CAISESGGENYGYTF. The CDR3 bases are TGTGCCATCAGTGAATCAGGGGGCGAAAACTATGGCTACACCTTC.

Many counts were recorded for this clonotype. The V and J genes are TRBV25-1 and TRBJ2-2; 7 nucleotides agree with TRBD1. Germline V gives CDR1 MGHDK, CDR2 SYGVNS. J lost 2 bases, V lost 3 bases, and 6 bases had no gene match. The CDR3 extends over 16 amino acids. CDR3 in DNA: TGTGCCAGCAGTGATTCTACAGGGGACAACACCGGGGAGCTGTTTTTT. Translation: CASSDSTGDNTGELFF. The whole variable domain, remainder taken from reference TRBV25-1 and TRBJ2-2, is EADIYQTPRYLVIGTGKKITLECSQTMGHDKMYWYQQDPGMELHLIHYSYGVNSTEKGDLSSESTVSRIRTEHFPLTLESARPSHTSQYLCASSDSTGDNTGELFFGEGSRLTVL.

This clonotype came up a few times. The chain couples TRBV7-3 to TRBJ2-2; TRBD1 matches 9 bases. Losses at the gene ends were 4 bases for V and 7 bases for J; bases not matched to a gene: 7. CDR1 and CDR2 from the germline V gene are SGHTA and FQGTGA. The CDR3 totals 15 residues. In nucleotides, the CDR3 is TGTGCCAGCAGCTCGACCCACAGGGGGCACGGGGAGCTGTTTTTT. It translates to CASSSTHRGHGELFF.

In this sample, this clonotype turned up many times. The V and J genes are TRBV20-1 and TRBJ2-3, with D maybe TRBD1 (5 bases). From germline, CDR1 is DFQATT and CDR2 SNEGSKA (reference sequence). Trimming removed 2 bases from V and 6 bases from J, with 9 bases in between. The CDR3 is 12 residues long. The CDR3 region is CSARRGRDTQYF. CDR3 sequence (DNA): TGCAGTGCTAGAAGGGGTCGGGATACGCAGTATTTT.

This clonotype was seen ten or more times. The V call is TRBV10-3, the J call TRBJ2-3, with D perhaps matching TRBD1 or TRBD2 (5 bases each). Between the trimmed V and J ends, which lost 1 base and 6 bases, there was a span of 14 bases. The CDR3 is 15 residues long. The V gene's germline CDR1 is ENHRY and CDR2 SYGVKD. CDR3 DNA: TGTGCCATCAGTGAGTGGGGGACCCCCGGGGATACGCAGTATTTT. Protein sequence: CAISEWGTPGDTQYF.

This clonotype was picked up many times. The junction shows a germline mismatch at one end, possibly a read error. V usage is TRBV7-7 and J usage is TRBJ2-1; the D gene is possibly TRBD2 (6 bases). CDR3 length equals 17 residues. CDR1 and CDR2 (germline): SSHAT, FNYEAQ (reference sequence). The CDR3: CASSPVASRGTINEQFF. In nucleotides, the CDR3 is TGTGCTAGCAGCCCGGTGGCTAGCCGGGGGACCATCAATGAGCAGTTCTTC.

The rearrangement uses TRBV28 and TRBJ1-4; 7 nucleotides align to TRBD1. This CDR3 comprises 15 residues. Germline-derived CDR1 and CDR2 are MDHEN and SYDVKM. J was trimmed by 4 bases and V by 5 bases; bases with no gene match: 7. CDR3 residues: CASSTGQDYNEKLFF. CDR3 nucleotides: TGTGCCAGCAGTACAGGACAGGACTATAATGAAAAACTGTTTTTT.

This clonotype came up many times. The V gene is TRBV5-1, the J gene TRBJ2-3; D is perhaps TRBD2 (5 bases). Trimming removed 1 base from V and 6 bases from J, with 12 bases in between. This CDR3 comprises 14 residues. Germline values: CDR1 SGHRS, CDR2 YFSETQ. CDR3 sequence reads: CASSLTPAGDTQYF. CDR3 sequence (DNA): TGCGCCAGCAGCTTGACGCCCGCGGGCGATACGCAGTATTTT.

This clonotype has ten or more counts. The CDR3 is CASSSGTASYEQYF. The CDR3, as DNA: TGCGCCAGCAGCTCGGGGACAGCCTCCTACGAGCAGTACTTC. The chain joins TRBV5-1 to TRBJ2-7; 7 bases line up with TRBD1. CDR1 and CDR2 from the germline V gene are SGHRS and YFSETQ. This CDR3 region has 14 residues. Germline trimming cut 3 bases from V and 0 bases from J; bases unmatched to any gene: 3. Together with reference TRBV5-1 and TRBJ2-7, the CDR3 gives the full variable domain: KAGVTQTPRYLIKTRGQQVTLSCSPISGHRSVSWYQQTPGQGLQFLFEYFSETQRNKGNFPGRFSGRQFSNSRSEMNVSTLELGDSALYLCASSSGTASYEQYFGPGTRLTVT.

Ten or more counts support this clonotype. J is TRBJ1-1 and V is TRBV6-2 or TRBV6-3; no reliable D call. V was trimmed by 2 bases and J by 0 bases, leaving 13 bases between them. The CDR3 is 16 amino acids. Germline-derived CDR1 and CDR2 are MNHEY and SVGEGT. CDR3 protein: CASSYSRTQMNTEAFF. In DNA, the CDR3 is TGTGCCAGCAGTTACAGTCGGACCCAAATGAACACTGAAGCTTTCTTT.

The sample holds many counts of this clonotype. Written as DNA, the CDR3 is TGTGCCAGCTCACCACCGGGACAGGGGTTGGGGAACACTGAAGCTTTCTTT. Amino acids: CASSPPGQGLGNTEAFF. The chain links TRBV18 to TRBJ1-1, with TRBD1 matching over 10 bases. This CDR3 comprises 17 residues. Germline CDR1 KGHSH, CDR2 LQKENI. Trimming cost V 0 bases and J 1 base; bases outside gene matches: 5.

This clonotype appeared many times. V gene TRBV5-1 combines with J gene TRBJ2-1; a weak D match, TRBD1 (5 bases). The CDR3 sequence is 14 residues long. V was clipped by 5 bases and J by 5 bases, with 14 bases between them. CDR1 is SGHRS, CDR2 YFSETQ, per germline. CDR3 region: CASRTATGNNEQFF. CDR3 coding DNA: TGCGCCAGCAGAACCGCAACAGGAAACAATGAGCAGTTCTTC.

This clonotype was detected many times. The V and J genes are TRBV20-1 and TRBJ2-1; 7 nucleotides agree with TRBD2. Germline loops: CDR1 DFQATT, CDR2 SNEGSKA (reference sequence). The CDR3 runs 15 residues. The ends lost 6 bases at V and 2 bases at J; junction bases unmatched: 10. CDR3: CSAAPSSGTYNEQFF. For the CDR3, the DNA is TGCAGTGCAGCCCCCTCTAGCGGAACCTACAATGAGCAGTTCTTC.

In this sample, this clonotype turned up many times. This chain uses TRBV6-1 with TRBJ2-7; D is perhaps TRBD1 (5 bases). Trimming took off 1 base at V and 0 bases at J, with 7 bases between the two ends. CDR1 is MNHNS, CDR2 SASEGT, per germline. This CDR3 is built from 14 residues. CDR3 sequence (DNA): TGTGCCAGCAGTGAAGACAGGAGCTCCTACGAGCAGTACTTC. Its protein product is CASSEDRSSYEQYF.